The entry below describes one T cell receptor (beta chain). This sample was taken from a study of preoperative IRX-2 immunotherapy in early breast cancer. TCRdb's table, derived via immunoSEQ multiplex PCR, lists solely in-frame clones and lacks some. The table has approximately 28,000 clones, roughly four fifths seen once. The treatment here: preoperative locoregional IRX-2 cytokine immunotherapy. Preoperative locoregional IRX-2 cytokine immunotherapy was tested in the phase Ib source study. Germline V gives CDR1 MNHGY, CDR2 SAAAGT. V gave up 5 bases and J gave up 4 bases; unmatched junction bases: 5. This CDR3 contains 14 residues.

The receptor's source is a human donor with breast cancer. The chain has TRBV6-8 and TRBJ2-3; 8 bases align to TRBD1. Here the sequenced sample was lymph node tissue, taken after IRX-2 immunotherapy. This chain's CDR3 is CASSPGQGSDTQYF. The CDR3 nucleotides read TGTGCCAGCAGTCCCGGACAGGGCTCAGATACGCAGTATTTT.